These 15 T cell receptor beta chains came from one sample sequenced in a study of CD8 T cells in Susac syndrome. Random-hexamer reverse transcription was applied to about 0.45 to 1 ug RNA. TCRdb analysed the immunoSEQ multiplex PCR reads with MiXCR anew, one entry per CDR3 protein. Among some 300,000 distinct CDR3 sequences listed, about 91% were seen once. Sequenced material: CD8+ T cells from PBMCs. The receptors shown here come from a human donor with multiple sclerosis.

V and J are TRBV19 and TRBJ1-3, with 7 bases that match TRBD1. Trimming cost V 6 bases and J 3 bases; bases outside gene matches: 8. The CDR3 runs 15 residues. The germline V gene has CDR1 LNHDA and CDR2 SQIVND (reference sequence). CDR3 sequence (DNA): TGTGCCAGTAGACCGGACAGGACGAATGGAAACACCATATATTTT. Translation gives CASRPDRTNGNTIYF.

J is TRBJ1-5 and V is TRBV6-2 or TRBV6-3; TRBD1 matches 8 bases. V was clipped by 4 bases and J by 8 bases; unmatched bases: 7. The CDR3 covers 14 residues. Per germline, CDR1 MNHEY and CDR2 SVGEGT. The CDR3 nucleotides are TGTGCCAGCAGTTCCCCAGGGGGCCCAGAGCCCCAGCATTTT. Protein product: CASSSPGGPEPQHF.

V is TRBV4-1 and J is TRBJ2-7; TRBD2 aligns across 13 bases. This CDR3 comprises 16 residues. Germline V gives CDR1 MGHRA, CDR2 YSYEKL. V dropped 2 bases and J dropped 4; count of bases not matched to a gene: 5. The CDR3 protein is CASSQPGTSGAYEQYF. CDR3 DNA: TGCGCCAGCAGCCAACCCGGGACTAGCGGGGCATACGAGCAGTACTTC.

The chain has TRBV19 and TRBJ1-5; D remains unclear. The CDR3 consists of 14 residues. Germline values: CDR1 LNHDA, CDR2 SQIVND (reference sequence). V was trimmed by 7 bases and J by 0 bases, leaving 10 bases between them. The CDR3 region is CASKVPASNQPQHF. In DNA form, the CDR3 reads TGTGCCAGTAAGGTTCCAGCTAGCAATCAGCCCCAGCATTTT. The entire variable domain, with the rest obtained from reference TRBV19 and TRBJ1-5, is as follows: DGGITQSPKYLFRKEGQNVTLSCEQNLNHDAMYWYRQDPGQGLRLIYYSQIVNDFQKGDIAEGYSVSREKKESFPLTVTSAQKNPTAFYLCASKVPASNQPQHFGDGTRLSIL.

This sequence joins TRBV7-9 and TRBJ2-7, with TRBD2 identical over 11 bases. The V and J ends lost 4 bases and 4 bases, in that order; junction bases with no gene match: 6. In germline, CDR1 is SEHNR, CDR2 FQNEAQ (reference sequence). This CDR3 spans 15 amino acids. The CDR3 nucleotides read TGTGCCAGCAGCTCCACAACTAGCGGGAGTTACGAGCAGTACTTC. Residues: CASSSTTSGSYEQYF.

The V gene is TRBV28, the J gene TRBJ2-6; 11 bases agree with TRBD1. The CDR3 has 18 amino acids. The J segment lost 6 bases and the V segment lost 4 bases, leaving 11 bases of the junction unmatched. Germline V gene data show CDR1 as MDHEN and CDR2 as SYDVKM. CDR3 bases: TGTGCCAGCAGTTATACTCCGGGACAGGGGGGAGAGGCCAACGTCCTGACTTTC. Its translation: CASSYTPGQGGEANVLTF.

This clonotype has just one count. The gene calls are TRBV20-1 and TRBJ1-4; no definite D call. V was cut by 1 base and J by 8 bases, with 2 bases left in between. CDR1 and CDR2 from the germline V gene are DFQATT and SNEGSKA (reference sequence). The CDR3 has 10 amino acids. Here the CDR3 reads CSARGEKLFF. CDR3 nucleotide sequence: TGCAGTGCTAGAGGGGAAAAACTGTTTTTT.

The chain has TRBV20-1 and TRBJ1-1; D call uncertain. The CDR3 length is 15 residues. CDR1 and CDR2 (germline): DFQATT, SNEGSKA (reference sequence). V was trimmed by 0 bases and J by 2 bases, leaving 13 bases between them. This chain's CDR3 is CSARDLEGLNTEAFF. As DNA, the CDR3 is TGCAGTGCTAGAGATCTCGAAGGACTCAACACTGAAGCTTTCTTT.

This clonotype is a singleton in its sample. V gene TRBV2 combines with J gene TRBJ1-2; 11 nucleotides line up with TRBD1. The CDR3 has 12 residues. V gave up 9 bases and J gave up 5 bases; unmatched junction bases: 2. Germline CDR1 is SNHLY and CDR2 is FYNNEI. The DNA of the CDR3 is TGTGCCAGGGGACAGGGGGTATATGGCTACACCTTC. This sequence encodes CARGQGVYGYTF.

The gene calls are TRBV13 and TRBJ2-7; no firm D call. Trimming shortened V by 4 bases and J by 5 bases, and 15 bases separated the two germline ends. The CDR3 is 14 amino acids. CDR1 PRHDT and CDR2 FYEKMQ come from the germline V gene (reference sequence). The CDR3, as DNA: TGTGCCAGCAGCTCCTTGGTTGGGTATGACGAGCAGTACTTC. Translation gives CASSSLVGYDEQYF. The full variable domain, completed using reference TRBV13 and TRBJ2-7, is AAGVIQSPRHLIKEKRETATLKCYPIPRHDTVYWYQQGPGQDPQFLISFYEKMQSDKGSIPDRFSAQQFSDYHSELNMSSLELGDSALYFCASSSLVGYDEQYFGPGTRLTVT.

The V call is TRBV20-1, the J call TRBJ2-3; 8 nucleotides match TRBD1. The CDR3 consists of 16 residues. CDR1 is DFQATT, CDR2 SNEGSKA, per germline (reference sequence). V dropped 6 bases and J dropped 2; count of bases not matched to a gene: 13. Here the CDR3 DNA reads TGCAGTGCACAGGGGGGTGACAGGGTGAACACAGATACGCAGTATTTT. The encoded protein is CSAQGGDRVNTDTQYF.

The V and J genes are TRBV6-5 and TRBJ2-5; no reliable D call. Germline CDR1 reads MNHEY; CDR2 reads SVGAGI. The V end was cut by 7 bases, the J end by 2 bases, with 11 bases between. The CDR3 is 13 amino acids. DNA for the CDR3: TGTGCCAGCATTAGCCAGGATCAAGAGACCCAGTACTTC. Amino acid sequence: CASISQDQETQYF.

The chain employs TRBV3-1 and TRBJ2-3, with TRBD2 identical over 7 bases. V trimming: 1 base; J trimming: 12 bases; junction bases outside the gene matches: 16. The CDR3 loop spans 16 amino acids. The germline CDR1 and CDR2 sequences are LGHDT and YNNKEL (reference sequence). This chain's CDR3 is CASSQVAGMYLTDQYF. The CDR3 DNA is TGTGCCAGCAGCCAAGTAGCGGGCATGTACCTTACAGATCAGTATTTT.

The chain joins TRBV21-1 to TRBJ2-6; TRBD1, the table's D call, lacks a check against the DNA. TRBV21-1 constitutes a pseudogene. The length of the CDR3 is 20 residues. CDR3 protein: CASSKVGPGCPHSGANVLTF. CDR3 bases: TGTGCCAGCAGCAAAGTGGGGCCAGGGTGTCCCCACTCTGGGGCCAACGTCCTGACTTTC.

The chain links TRBV23-1 to TRBJ1-6, with TRBD1 as a possible D gene (5 bases). TRBV23-1 is filed as an ORF, its function uncertain. Trimming took 3 bases from V and 9 from J, leaving 21 bases between them. The CDR3 contains 17 residues. This CDR3 is CASSHPRGPGGVSPLHF. CDR3 coding DNA: TGCGCCAGCAGTCACCCAAGGGGCCCGGGGGGAGTTTCACCCCTCCACTTT.